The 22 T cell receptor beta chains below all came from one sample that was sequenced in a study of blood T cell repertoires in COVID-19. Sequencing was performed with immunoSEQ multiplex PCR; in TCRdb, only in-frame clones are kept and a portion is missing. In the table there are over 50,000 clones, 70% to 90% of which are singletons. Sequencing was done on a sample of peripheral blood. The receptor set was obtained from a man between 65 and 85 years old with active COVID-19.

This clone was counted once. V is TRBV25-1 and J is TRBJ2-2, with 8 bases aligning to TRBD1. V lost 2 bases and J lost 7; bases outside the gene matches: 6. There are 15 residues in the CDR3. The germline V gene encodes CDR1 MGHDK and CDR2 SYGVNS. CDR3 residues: CASSEQGARVGELFF. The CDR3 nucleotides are TGTGCCAGCAGTGAACAGGGGGCGAGGGTCGGGGAGCTGTTTTTT.

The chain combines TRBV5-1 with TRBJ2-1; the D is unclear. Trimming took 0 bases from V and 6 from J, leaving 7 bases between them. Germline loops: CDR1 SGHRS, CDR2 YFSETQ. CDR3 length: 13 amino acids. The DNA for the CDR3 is TGCGCCAGCAGCTTGGGGCAAAGCAATGAGCAGTTCTTC. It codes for CASSLGQSNEQFF.

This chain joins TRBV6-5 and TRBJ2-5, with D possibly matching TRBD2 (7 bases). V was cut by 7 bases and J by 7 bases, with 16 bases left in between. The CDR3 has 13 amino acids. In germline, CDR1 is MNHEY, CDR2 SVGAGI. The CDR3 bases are TGTGCCAGCACCCGGGGGGCCGACGGGACCCAGTACTTC. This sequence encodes CASTRGADGTQYF.

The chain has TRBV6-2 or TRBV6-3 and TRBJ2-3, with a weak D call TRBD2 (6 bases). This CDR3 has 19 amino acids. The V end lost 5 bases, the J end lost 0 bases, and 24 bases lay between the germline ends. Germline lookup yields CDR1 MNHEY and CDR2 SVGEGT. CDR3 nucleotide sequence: TGTGCCAGCAGTACCCGTCGGCAAACTAGCCTTGGGAGCACAGATACGCAGTATTTT. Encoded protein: CASSTRRQTSLGSTDTQYF.

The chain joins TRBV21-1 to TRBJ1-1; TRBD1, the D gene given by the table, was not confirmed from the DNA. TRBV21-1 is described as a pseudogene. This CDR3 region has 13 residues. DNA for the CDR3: TGTGCCAGCAGCAAGAGGGGACAGGGGAAGGCTTTCTTT. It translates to CASSKRGQGKAFF.

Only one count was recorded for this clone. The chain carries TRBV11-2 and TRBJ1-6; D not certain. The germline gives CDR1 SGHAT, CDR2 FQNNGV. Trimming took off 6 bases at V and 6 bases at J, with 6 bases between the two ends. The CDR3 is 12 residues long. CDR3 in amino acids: CASSPFNSPLHF. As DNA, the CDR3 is TGTGCCAGCAGTCCTTTTAATTCACCCCTCCACTTT.

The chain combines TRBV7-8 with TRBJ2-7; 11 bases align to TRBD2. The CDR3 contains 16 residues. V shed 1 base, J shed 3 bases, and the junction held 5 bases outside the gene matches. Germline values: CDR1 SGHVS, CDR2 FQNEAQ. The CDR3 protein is CASSLGLAGKVYEQYF. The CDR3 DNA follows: TGTGCCAGCAGCTTAGGACTAGCGGGGAAAGTCTACGAGCAGTACTTC.

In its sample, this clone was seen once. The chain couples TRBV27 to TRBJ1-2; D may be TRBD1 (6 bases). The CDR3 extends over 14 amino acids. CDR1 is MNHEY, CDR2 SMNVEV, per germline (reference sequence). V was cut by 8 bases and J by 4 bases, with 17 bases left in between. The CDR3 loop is CASSPQGLSYGYTF. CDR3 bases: TGTGCCAGCTCCCCCCAGGGGCTAAGCTATGGCTACACCTTC.

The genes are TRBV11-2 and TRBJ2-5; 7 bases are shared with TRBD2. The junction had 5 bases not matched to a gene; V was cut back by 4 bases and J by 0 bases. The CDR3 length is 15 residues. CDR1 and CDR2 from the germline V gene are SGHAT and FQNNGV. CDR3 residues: CASSSGGRDQETQYF. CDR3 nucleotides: TGTGCCAGCAGCTCGGGGGGTAGAGACCAAGAGACCCAGTACTTC.

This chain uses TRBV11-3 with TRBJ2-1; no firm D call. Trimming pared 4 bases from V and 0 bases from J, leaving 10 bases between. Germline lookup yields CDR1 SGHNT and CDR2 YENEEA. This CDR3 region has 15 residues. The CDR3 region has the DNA TGTGCCAGCAGCTCCGCAAGGAGCTCCTACAATGAGCAGTTCTTC. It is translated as CASSSARSSYNEQFF.

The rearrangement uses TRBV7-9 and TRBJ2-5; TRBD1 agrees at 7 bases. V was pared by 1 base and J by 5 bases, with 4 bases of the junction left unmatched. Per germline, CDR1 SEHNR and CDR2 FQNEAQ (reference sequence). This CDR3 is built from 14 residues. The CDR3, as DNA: TGTGCCAGCAGCTTAGGGACAGGCGGGGAGACCCAGTACTTC. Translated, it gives CASSLGTGGETQYF.

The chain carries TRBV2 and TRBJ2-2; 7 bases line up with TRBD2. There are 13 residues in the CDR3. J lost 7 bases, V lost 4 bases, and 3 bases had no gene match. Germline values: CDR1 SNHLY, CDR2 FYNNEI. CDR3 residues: CASSGGGSGELFF. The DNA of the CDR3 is TGTGCCAGCAGTGGAGGCGGGAGCGGGGAGCTGTTTTTT.

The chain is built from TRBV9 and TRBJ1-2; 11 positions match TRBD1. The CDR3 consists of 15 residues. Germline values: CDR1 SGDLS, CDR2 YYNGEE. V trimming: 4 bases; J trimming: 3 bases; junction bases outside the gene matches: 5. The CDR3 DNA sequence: TGTGCCAGCAGCCCAGGACAGGGGGCGGACTATGGCTACACCTTC. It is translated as CASSPGQGADYGYTF.

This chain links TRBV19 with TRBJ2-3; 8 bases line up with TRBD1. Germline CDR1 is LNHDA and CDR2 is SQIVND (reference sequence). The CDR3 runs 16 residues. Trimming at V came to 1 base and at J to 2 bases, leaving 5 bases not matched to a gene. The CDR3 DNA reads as TGTGCCAGTAGTATAGTTGACAGGGGACCCACAGATACGCAGTATTTT. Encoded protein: CASSIVDRGPTDTQYF.

The CDR3 loop reads CASSYRVPLDEQFF. The CDR3 coding sequence is TGTGCCAGCAGTTATCGGGTCCCACTGGATGAGCAGTTCTTC. This rearrangement joins TRBV6-5 to TRBJ2-1; D ambiguous. CDR1 MNHEY and CDR2 SVGAGI come from the germline V gene. The V end was cut by 3 bases, the J end by 8 bases, with 14 bases between. The CDR3 has 14 amino acids.

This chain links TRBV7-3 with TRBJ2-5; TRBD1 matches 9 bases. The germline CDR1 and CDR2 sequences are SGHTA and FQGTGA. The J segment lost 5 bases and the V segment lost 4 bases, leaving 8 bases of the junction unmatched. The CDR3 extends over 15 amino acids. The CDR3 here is CASSWTGAVGETQYF. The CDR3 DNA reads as TGTGCCAGCAGCTGGACAGGGGCGGTAGGGGAGACCCAGTACTTC.

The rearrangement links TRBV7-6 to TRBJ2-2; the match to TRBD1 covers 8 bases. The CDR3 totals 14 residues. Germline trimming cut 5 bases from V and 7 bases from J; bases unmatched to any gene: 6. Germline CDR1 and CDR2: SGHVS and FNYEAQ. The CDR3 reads CASSPRTGNGELFF. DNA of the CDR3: TGTGCCAGCAGCCCAAGGACAGGGAACGGGGAGCTGTTTTTT. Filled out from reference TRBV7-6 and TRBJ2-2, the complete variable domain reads GAGVSQSPRYKVTKRGQDVALRCDPISGHVSLYWYRQALGQGPEFLTYFNYEAQQDKSGLPNDRFSAERPEGSISTLTIQRTEQRDSAMYRCASSPRTGNGELFFGEGSRLTVL.

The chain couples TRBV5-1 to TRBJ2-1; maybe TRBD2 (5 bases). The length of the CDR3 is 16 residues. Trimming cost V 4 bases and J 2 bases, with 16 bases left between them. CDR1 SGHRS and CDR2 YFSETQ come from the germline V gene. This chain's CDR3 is CASSPGMAGAYNEQFF. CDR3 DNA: TGCGCCAGCAGCCCGGGGATGGCAGGAGCCTACAATGAGCAGTTCTTC.

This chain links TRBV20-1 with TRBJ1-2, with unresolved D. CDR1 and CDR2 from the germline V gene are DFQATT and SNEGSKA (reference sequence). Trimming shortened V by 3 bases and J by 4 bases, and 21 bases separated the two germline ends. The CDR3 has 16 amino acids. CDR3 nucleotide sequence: TGCAGTGCTAGTGGCGACCCGGAGGGCGCATCCTATGGCTACACCTTC. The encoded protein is CSASGDPEGASYGYTF.

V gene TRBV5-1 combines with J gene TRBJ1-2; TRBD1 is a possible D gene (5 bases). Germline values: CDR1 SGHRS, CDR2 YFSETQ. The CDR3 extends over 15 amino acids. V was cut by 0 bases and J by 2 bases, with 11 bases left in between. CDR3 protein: CASSLGARANYGYTF. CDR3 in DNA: TGCGCCAGCAGCTTGGGTGCCAGGGCCAACTATGGCTACACCTTC.

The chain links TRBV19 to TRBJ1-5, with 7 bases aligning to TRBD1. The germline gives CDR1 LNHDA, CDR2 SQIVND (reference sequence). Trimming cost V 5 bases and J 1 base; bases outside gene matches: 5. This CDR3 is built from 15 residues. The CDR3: CASSPQTGSNQPQHF. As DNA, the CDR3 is TGTGCCAGTAGTCCCCAGACAGGGAGCAATCAGCCCCAGCATTTT.

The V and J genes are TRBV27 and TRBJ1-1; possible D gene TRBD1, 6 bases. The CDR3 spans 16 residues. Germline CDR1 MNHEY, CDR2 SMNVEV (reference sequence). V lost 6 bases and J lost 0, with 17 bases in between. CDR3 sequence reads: CASSRPTGTMNTEAFF. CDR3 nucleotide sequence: TGTGCCAGCAGCCGACCCACAGGGACGATGAACACTGAAGCTTTCTTT.